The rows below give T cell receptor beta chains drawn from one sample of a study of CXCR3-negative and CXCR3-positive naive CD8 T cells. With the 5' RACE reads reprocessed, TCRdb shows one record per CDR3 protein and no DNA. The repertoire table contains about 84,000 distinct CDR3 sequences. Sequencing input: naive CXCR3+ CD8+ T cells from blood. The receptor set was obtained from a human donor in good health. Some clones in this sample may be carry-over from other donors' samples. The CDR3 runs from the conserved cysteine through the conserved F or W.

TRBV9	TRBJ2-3	CASSVARRDTQYF
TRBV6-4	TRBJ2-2	CASSDSEEGELFF
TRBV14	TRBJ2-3	CASSQATSRFTDTQYF
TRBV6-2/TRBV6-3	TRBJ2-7	CASSYHSGGSSYEQYF
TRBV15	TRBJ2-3	CATSRARGPDTQYF
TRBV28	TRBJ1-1	CASSFSTANTEAFF
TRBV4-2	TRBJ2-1	CASAPGGPDEQFF
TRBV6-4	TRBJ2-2	CASSDDPNTNTGELFF
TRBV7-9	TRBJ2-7	CASSPPDSSSYEQYF
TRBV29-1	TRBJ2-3	CSAFRGEDTQYF
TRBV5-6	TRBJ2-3	CASSTGFPDTQYF
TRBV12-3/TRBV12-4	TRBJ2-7	CASRSGGNEQYF
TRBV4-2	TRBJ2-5	CASSQEADGRGRETQYF
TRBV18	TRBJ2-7	CASSPVQDVTYEQYF
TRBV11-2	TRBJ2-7	CASTTPGGEQYF
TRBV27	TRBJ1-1	CASQRTGYTEAFF
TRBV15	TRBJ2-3	CATSRRGASTDTQYF
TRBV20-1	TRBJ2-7	CSARPLIPSYEQYF